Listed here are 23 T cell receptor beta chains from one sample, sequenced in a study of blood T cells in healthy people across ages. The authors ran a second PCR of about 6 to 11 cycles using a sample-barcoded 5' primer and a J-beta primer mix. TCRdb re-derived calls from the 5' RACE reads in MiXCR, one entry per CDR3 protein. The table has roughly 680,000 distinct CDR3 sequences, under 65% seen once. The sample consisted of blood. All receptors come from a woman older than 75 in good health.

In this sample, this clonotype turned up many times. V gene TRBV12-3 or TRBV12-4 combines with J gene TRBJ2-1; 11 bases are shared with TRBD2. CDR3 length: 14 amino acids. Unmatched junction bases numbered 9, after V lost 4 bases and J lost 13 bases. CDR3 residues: CASSWTSGLGGQFF. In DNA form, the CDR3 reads TGTGCCAGCAGTTGGACTAGCGGGTTGGGGGGTCAGTTCTTC.

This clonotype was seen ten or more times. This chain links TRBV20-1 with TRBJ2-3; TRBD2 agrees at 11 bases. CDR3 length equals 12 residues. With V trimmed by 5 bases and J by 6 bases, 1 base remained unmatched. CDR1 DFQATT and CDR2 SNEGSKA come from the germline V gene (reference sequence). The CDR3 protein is CSARTSGDTQYF. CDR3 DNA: TGCAGTGCTCGGACTAGCGGGGATACGCAGTATTTT.

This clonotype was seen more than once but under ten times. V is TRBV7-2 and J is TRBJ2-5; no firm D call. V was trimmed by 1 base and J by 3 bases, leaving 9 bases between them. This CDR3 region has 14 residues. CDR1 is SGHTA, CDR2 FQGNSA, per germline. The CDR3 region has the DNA TGTGCCAGCAGCTTAGTTAACCGCGAAGAGACCCAGTACTTC. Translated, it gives CASSLVNREETQYF.

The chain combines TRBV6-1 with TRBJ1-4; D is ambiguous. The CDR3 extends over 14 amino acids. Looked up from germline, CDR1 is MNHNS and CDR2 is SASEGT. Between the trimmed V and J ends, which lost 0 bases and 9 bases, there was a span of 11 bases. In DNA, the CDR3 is TGTGCCAGCAGTGAAGCGAGGCAGCGCCAAAAACTGTTTTTT. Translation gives CASSEARQRQKLFF.

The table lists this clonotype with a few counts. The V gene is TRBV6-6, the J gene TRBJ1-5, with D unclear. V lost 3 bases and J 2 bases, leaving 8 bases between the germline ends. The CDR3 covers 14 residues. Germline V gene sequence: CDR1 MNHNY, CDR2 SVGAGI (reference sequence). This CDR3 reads CASSYPGGNQPQHF. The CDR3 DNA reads TGTGCCAGCAGTTATCCCGGAGGCAATCAGCCCCAGCATTTT.

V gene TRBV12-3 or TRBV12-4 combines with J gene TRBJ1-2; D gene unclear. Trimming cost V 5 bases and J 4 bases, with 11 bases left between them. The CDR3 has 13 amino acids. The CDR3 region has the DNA TGTGCCAGCAGTGTTACGGATGCCTATGGCTACACCTTC. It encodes CASSVTDAYGYTF.

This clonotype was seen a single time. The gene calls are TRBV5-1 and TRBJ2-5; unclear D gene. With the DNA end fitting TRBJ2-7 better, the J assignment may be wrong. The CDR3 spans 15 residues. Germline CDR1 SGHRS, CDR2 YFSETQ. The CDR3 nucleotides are TGCGCCAGCAGCTTGGAGGGCAGGTGGGAAAGCGAGCAGTACTTC. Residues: CASSLEGRWESEQYF.

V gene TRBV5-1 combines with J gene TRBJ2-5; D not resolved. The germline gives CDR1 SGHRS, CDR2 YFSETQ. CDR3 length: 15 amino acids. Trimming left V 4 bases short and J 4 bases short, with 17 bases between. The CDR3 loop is CASSMDPLRTETQYF. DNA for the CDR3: TGCGCCAGCAGCATGGACCCCCTCCGGACAGAGACCCAGTACTTC.

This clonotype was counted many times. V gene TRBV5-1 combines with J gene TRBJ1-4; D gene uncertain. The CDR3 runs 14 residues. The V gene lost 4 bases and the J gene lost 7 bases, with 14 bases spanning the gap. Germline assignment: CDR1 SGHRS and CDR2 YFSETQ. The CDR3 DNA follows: TGCGCCAGCAGCCCAGCGGGGATAGGTGAAAAACTGTTTTTT. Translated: CASSPAGIGEKLFF.

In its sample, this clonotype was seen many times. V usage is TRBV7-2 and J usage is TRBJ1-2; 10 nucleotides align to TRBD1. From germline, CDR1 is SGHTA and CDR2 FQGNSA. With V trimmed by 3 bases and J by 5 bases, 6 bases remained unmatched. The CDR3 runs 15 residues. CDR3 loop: CASSLGTGDGYGYTF. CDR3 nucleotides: TGTGCCAGCAGCTTGGGGACAGGGGATGGATATGGCTACACCTTC. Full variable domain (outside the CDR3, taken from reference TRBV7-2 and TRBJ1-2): GAGVSQSPSNKVTEKGKDVELRCDPISGHTALYWYRQSLGQGLEFLIYFQGNSAPDKSGLPSDRFSAERTGGSVSTLTIQRTQQEDSAVYLCASSLGTGDGYGYTFGSGTRLTVV.

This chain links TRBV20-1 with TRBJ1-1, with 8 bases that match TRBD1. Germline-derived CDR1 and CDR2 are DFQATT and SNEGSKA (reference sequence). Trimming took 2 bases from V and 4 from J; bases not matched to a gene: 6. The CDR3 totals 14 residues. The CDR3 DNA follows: TGCAGTGCTAGACCATACAGGGGGGCCACTGAAGCTTTCTTT. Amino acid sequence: CSARPYRGATEAFF.

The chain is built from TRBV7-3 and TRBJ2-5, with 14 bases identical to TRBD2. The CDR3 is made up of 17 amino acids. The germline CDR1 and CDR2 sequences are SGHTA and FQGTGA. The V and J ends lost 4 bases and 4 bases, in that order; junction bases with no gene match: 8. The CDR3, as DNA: TGTGCCAGCAGCTCCGGGACTAGCGGGAGTTACCGAGAGACCCAGTACTTC. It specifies CASSSGTSGSYRETQYF.

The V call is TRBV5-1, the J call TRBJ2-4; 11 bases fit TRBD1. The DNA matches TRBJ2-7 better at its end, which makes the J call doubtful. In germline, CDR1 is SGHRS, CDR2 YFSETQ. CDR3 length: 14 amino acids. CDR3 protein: CASSTGQGAHEQYF. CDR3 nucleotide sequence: TGCGCCAGCAGCACTGGACAGGGGGCCCACGAGCAGTACTTC.

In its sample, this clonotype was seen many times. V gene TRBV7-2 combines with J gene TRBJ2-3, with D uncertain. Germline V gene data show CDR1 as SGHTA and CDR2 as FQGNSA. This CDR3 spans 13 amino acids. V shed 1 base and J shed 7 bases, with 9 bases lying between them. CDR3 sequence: CASSLGRGNTQYF. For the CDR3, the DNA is TGTGCCAGCAGCTTAGGGAGAGGCAATACGCAGTATTTT.

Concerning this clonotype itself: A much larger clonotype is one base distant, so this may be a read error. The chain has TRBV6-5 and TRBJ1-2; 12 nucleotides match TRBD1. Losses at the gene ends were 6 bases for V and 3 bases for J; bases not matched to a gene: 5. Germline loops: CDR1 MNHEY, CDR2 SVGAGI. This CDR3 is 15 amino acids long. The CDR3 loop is CASSAGTGGHYGYTF. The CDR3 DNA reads TGTGCCAGCAGCGCCGGGACAGGGGGCCACTATGGCTACACCTTC.

Written as DNA, the CDR3 is TGCGCCAGCAGCTCCAGGGGGGAAGAGACCCAGTACTTC. It is translated as CASSSRGEETQYF. The chain carries TRBV5-1 and TRBJ2-5, with TRBD1 as a possible D gene (7 bases). V lost 3 bases, J lost 3 bases, and 9 bases lay in between. Germline loops: CDR1 SGHRS, CDR2 YFSETQ. CDR3 size: 13 residues. Combining the CDR3 with reference TRBV5-1 and TRBJ2-5 gives the whole variable domain KAGVTQTPRYLIKTRGQQVTLSCSPISGHRSVSWYQQTPGQGLQFLFEYFSETQRNKGNFPGRFSGRQFSNSRSEMNVSTLELGDSALYLCASSSRGEETQYFGPGTRLLVL.

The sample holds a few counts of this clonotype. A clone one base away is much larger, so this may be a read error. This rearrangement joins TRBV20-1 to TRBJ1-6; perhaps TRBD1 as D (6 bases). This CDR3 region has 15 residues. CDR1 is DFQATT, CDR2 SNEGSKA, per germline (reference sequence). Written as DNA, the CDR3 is TGCAGTGCTAGCATGGCCGGGACACGTAATTCACCCCCCCACTTT. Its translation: CSASMAGTRNSPPHF.

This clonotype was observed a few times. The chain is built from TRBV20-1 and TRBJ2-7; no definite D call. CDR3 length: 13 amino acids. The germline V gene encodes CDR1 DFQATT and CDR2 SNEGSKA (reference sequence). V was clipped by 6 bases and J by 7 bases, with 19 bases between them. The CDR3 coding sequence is TGCAGTGCAAACGGCGGCCAGGAAAGAGAGCAGTACTTC. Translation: CSANGGQEREQYF.

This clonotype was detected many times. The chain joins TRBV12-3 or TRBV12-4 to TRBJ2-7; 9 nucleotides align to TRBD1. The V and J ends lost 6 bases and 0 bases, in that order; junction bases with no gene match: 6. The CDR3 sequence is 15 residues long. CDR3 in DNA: TGTGCCAGCAGGCGGACAGGGGAGCTCTCCTACGAGCAGTACTTC. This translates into CASRRTGELSYEQYF.

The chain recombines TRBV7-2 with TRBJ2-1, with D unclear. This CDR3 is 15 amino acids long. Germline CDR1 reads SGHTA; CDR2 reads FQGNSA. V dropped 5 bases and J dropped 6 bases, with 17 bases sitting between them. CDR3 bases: TGTGCCAGCAGCCCCGTTGAAAATTGTCCCAATGAGCAGTTCTTC. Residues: CASSPVENCPNEQFF.

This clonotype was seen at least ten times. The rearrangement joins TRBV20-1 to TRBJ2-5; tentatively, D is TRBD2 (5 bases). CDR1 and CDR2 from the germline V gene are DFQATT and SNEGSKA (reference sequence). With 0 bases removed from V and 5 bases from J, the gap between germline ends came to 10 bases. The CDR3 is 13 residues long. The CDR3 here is CSARDGERETQYF. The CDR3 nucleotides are TGCAGTGCTAGAGATGGGGAGAGGGAGACCCAGTACTTC.

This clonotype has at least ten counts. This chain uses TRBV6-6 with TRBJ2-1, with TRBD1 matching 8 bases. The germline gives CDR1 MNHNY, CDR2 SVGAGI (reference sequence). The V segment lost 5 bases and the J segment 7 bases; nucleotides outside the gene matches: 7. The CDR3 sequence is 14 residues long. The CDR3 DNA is TGTGCCAGCAGTGCGGGACAGGAAGGGAATGAGCAGTTCTTC. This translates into CASSAGQEGNEQFF.

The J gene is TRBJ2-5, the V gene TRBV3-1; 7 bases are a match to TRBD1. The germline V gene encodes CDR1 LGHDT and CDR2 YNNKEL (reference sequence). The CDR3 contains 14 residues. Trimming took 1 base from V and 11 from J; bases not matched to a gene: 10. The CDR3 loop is CASSQVTGFSEQYF. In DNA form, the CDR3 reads TGTGCCAGCAGCCAAGTGACAGGGTTCTCTGAGCAGTACTTC.